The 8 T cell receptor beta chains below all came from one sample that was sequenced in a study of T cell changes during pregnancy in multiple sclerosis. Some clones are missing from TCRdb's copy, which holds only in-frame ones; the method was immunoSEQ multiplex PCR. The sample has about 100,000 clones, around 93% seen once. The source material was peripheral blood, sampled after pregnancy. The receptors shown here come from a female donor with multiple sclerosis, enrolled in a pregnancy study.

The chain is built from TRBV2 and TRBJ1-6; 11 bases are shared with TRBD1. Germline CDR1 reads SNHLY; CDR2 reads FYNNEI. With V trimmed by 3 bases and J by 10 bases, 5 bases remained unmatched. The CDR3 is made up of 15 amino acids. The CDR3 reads CASSDYGTGGSPLHF. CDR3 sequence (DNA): TGTGCCAGCAGTGATTACGGGACAGGGGGATCACCCCTCCACTTT. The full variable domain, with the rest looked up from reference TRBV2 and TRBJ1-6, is EPEVTQTPSHQVTQMGQEVILRCVPISNHLYFYWYRQILGQKVEFLVSFYNNEISEKSEIFDDQFSVERPDGSNFTLKIRSTKLEDSAMYFCASSDYGTGGSPLHFGNGTRLTVT.

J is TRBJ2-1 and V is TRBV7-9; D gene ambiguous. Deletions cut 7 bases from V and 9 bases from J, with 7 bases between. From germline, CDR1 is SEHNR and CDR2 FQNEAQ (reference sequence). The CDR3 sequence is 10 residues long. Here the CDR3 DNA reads TGTGCCAGCACTAATGGTGAGCAGTTCTTC. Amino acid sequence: CASTNGEQFF.

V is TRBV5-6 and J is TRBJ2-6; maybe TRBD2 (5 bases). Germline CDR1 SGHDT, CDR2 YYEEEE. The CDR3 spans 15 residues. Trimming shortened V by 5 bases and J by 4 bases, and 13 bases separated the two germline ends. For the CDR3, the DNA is TGTGCCAGCAGTCCGGACTTTACCGGGGCCAACGTCCTGACTTTC. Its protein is CASSPDFTGANVLTF.

The CDR3 DNA is TGTGCCAGCAGCTTTAGTCTAGATTCCGGTCACGAGCAGTACTTC. Protein sequence: CASSFSLDSGHEQYF. This chain connects TRBV6-6 to TRBJ2-7; D remains ambiguous. The germline V gene has CDR1 MNHNY and CDR2 SVGAGI (reference sequence). The length of the CDR3 is 15 residues. Trimming left V 6 bases short and J 5 bases short, with 20 bases between.

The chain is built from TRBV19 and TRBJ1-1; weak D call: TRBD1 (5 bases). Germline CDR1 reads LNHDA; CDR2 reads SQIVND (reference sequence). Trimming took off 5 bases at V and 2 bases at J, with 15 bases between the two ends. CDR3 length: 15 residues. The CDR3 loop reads CASSESTGPNTEAFF. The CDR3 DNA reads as TGTGCCAGTAGTGAATCTACAGGACCAAACACTGAAGCTTTCTTT.

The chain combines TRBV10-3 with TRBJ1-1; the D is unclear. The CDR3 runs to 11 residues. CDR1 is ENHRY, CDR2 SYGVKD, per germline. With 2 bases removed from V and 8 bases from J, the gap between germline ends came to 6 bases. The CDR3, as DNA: TGTGCCATCAGTGAGCACAGCGAAGCTTTCTTT. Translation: CAISEHSEAFF.

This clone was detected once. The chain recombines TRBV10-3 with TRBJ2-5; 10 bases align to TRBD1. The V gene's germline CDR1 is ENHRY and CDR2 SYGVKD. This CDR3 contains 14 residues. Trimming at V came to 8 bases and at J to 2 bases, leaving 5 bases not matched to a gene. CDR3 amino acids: CAIRDRGGQETQYF. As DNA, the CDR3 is TGTGCCATCCGGGACAGGGGTGGGCAAGAGACCCAGTACTTC.

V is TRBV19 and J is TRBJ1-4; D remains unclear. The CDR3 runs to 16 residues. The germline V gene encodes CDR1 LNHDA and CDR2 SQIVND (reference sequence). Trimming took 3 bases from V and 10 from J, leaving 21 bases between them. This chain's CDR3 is CASSMNELREGGKLFF. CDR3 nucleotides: TGTGCCAGTAGTATGAATGAGTTGAGGGAAGGCGGAAAACTGTTTTTT.